A single sample is the source of the 18 T cell receptor beta chains below, sequenced in a study of cytomegalovirus exposure and HLA in healthy donors. The PCR was carried out with 60 Vbeta primers and 13 Jbeta primers. Clones were read by immunoSEQ multiplex PCR, and TCRdb kept only the in-frame ones, dropping some. This table holds about 280,000 clones, about 90% found once. The material sequenced was PBMCs. The origin of the receptors is a woman aged 18-35 years in good health and CMV-seronegative.

J is TRBJ1-4 and V is TRBV5-1; 9 bases are shared with TRBD1. The CDR3 is 15 residues long. Losses at the gene ends were 3 bases for V and 6 bases for J; bases not matched to a gene: 6. Germline loops: CDR1 SGHRS, CDR2 YFSETQ. The CDR3 here is CASSYTGGGDEKLFF. In DNA, the CDR3 is TGCGCCAGCAGCTATACAGGGGGCGGGGATGAAAAACTGTTTTTT.

The chain recombines TRBV30 with TRBJ2-7; D might be TRBD1 (5 bases). The CDR3 runs to 14 residues. The germline gives CDR1 GTSNPN, CDR2 SVGIG (reference sequence). Between the trimmed V and J ends, which lost 4 bases and 5 bases, there was a span of 18 bases. The CDR3 nucleotides read TGTGCCTGGAATCCCCCTAGGGGATTGGACGAGCAGTACTTC. Amino acid sequence: CAWNPPRGLDEQYF.

This chain uses TRBV7-3 with TRBJ1-1, with 7 bases matching TRBD1. CDR1 SGHTA and CDR2 FQGTGA come from the germline V gene. The CDR3 has 14 residues. The V gene end was trimmed by 5 bases and the J gene end by 8 bases; junction bases not matched to a gene: 11. The CDR3, as DNA: TGTGCCAGCAGCCCAGGGGCCCTGACAGGGGAAGCTTTCTTT. It codes for CASSPGALTGEAFF.

For this clone: Other nucleotide sequences from this sample produce the same CDR3. The chain joins TRBV7-3 to TRBJ2-1; 7 nucleotides match TRBD1. The CDR3 is 15 residues long. J was trimmed by 4 bases and V by 0 bases; bases with no gene match: 3. Looked up from germline, CDR1 is SGHTA and CDR2 is FQGTGA. The CDR3 DNA reads TGTGCCAGCAGCTTAACCCGGGACAGTTACAATGAGCAGTTCTTC. Amino acid sequence: CASSLTRDSYNEQFF.

The rearrangement uses TRBV7-9 and TRBJ1-2; 11 bases are shared with TRBD1. J lost 7 bases, V lost 5 bases, and 12 bases had no gene match. Per the germline V gene, CDR1 is SEHNR and CDR2 is FQNEAQ (reference sequence). The CDR3 contains 16 residues. CDR3 residues: CASSPGQGALGVGYTF. CDR3 coding DNA: TGTGCCAGCAGCCCAGGACAGGGGGCACTTGGCGTTGGCTACACCTTC.

The gene calls are TRBV2 and TRBJ1-1; a possible D gene is TRBD1 (5 bases). The V end lost 3 bases, the J end lost 1 base, and 18 bases lay between the germline ends. From germline, CDR1 is SNHLY and CDR2 FYNNEI. The CDR3 has 17 amino acids. CDR3 residues: CASSESYLGTPNTEAFF. The CDR3 nucleotides are TGTGCCAGCAGTGAGTCTTACTTGGGGACTCCGAACACTGAAGCTTTCTTT.

V usage is TRBV28 and J usage is TRBJ2-1; 9 bases map to TRBD2. CDR1 MDHEN and CDR2 SYDVKM come from the germline V gene. After removal of 8 bases from V and 2 bases from J, the junction contained 7 bases not matched to a gene. The CDR3 is 15 residues long. The CDR3 coding sequence is TGTGCCAGCTTAAAGGGCGGGGGGGCCTACAATGAGCAGTTCTTC. Translation gives CASLKGGGAYNEQFF.

This rearrangement joins TRBV20-1 to TRBJ1-1; 8 nucleotides align to TRBD1. The CDR3 sequence is 11 residues long. Germline V gives CDR1 DFQATT, CDR2 SNEGSKA (reference sequence). Trimming at V came to 5 bases and at J to 6 bases, leaving 2 bases not matched to a gene. The CDR3 loop reads CSAGQGPEAFF. DNA of the CDR3: TGCAGTGCTGGACAGGGACCTGAAGCTTTCTTT.

Only a few counts were recorded for this clone. The rearrangement links TRBV18 to TRBJ1-4; D ambiguous. The V end lost 3 bases, the J end lost 7 bases, and 3 bases lay between the germline ends. In germline, CDR1 is KGHSH, CDR2 LQKENI. The CDR3 runs to 11 residues. The CDR3 DNA reads TGTGCCAGCTCACCGGCTGAAAAACTGTTTTTT. This encodes CASSPAEKLFF.

This sequence joins TRBV27 and TRBJ2-7; TRBD1 might be the D (6 bases). Germline assignment: CDR1 MNHEY and CDR2 SMNVEV (reference sequence). The CDR3 spans 16 residues. V was clipped by 2 bases and J by 3 bases, with 17 bases between them. CDR3 in DNA: TGTGCCAGCAGTTTACAGGGGCCGTCCCAAGGCTACGAGCAGTACTTC. Translated: CASSLQGPSQGYEQYF.

This CDR3 is CASSLAQGDLNTEAFF. The CDR3 DNA reads TGTGCCAGCAGCTTAGCGCAGGGGGACTTGAACACTGAAGCTTTCTTT. The chain recombines TRBV7-6 with TRBJ1-1, with 7 bases matching TRBD1. CDR1 and CDR2 (germline): SGHVS, FNYEAQ. The CDR3 covers 16 residues. J gave up 0 bases and V 0 bases, and 4 bases lay outside the gene matches.

This clone was seen a handful of times. V gene TRBV7-6 combines with J gene TRBJ2-1, with D perhaps TRBD2 (5 bases). The CDR3 is made up of 14 amino acids. CDR1 and CDR2 from the germline V gene are SGHVS and FNYEAQ. Between the trimmed V and J ends, which lost 5 bases and 2 bases, there was a span of 10 bases. CDR3 sequence: CASSHPGTYNEQFF. Written as DNA, the CDR3 is TGTGCCAGCAGCCATCCCGGGACCTACAATGAGCAGTTCTTC.

The gene calls are TRBV10-1 and TRBJ1-5; D not resolved. Germline-derived CDR1 and CDR2 are WNHNN and SYGVQD (reference sequence). V was trimmed by 0 bases and J by 10 bases, leaving 10 bases between them. This CDR3 has 13 residues. CDR3: CASSESMARPQHF. The CDR3 region has the DNA TGCGCCAGCAGTGAGTCGATGGCCAGACCCCAGCATTTT.

V and J are TRBV11-1 and TRBJ2-3, with 12 bases lining up with TRBD2. CDR3 size: 18 residues. In germline, CDR1 is SGHAT, CDR2 FQDESV (reference sequence). With V trimmed by 3 bases and J by 2 bases, 9 bases remained unmatched. DNA for the CDR3: TGTGCCAGCAGCTTCAATGGACTAGCGGGAAGACCCACAGATACGCAGTATTTT. This codes for CASSFNGLAGRPTDTQYF.

The chain employs TRBV6-5 and TRBJ2-7; 7 nucleotides align to TRBD1. The CDR3 contains 14 residues. Per the germline V gene, CDR1 is MNHEY and CDR2 is SVGAGI. Trimming removed 0 bases from V and 4 bases from J; junction bases left unmatched: 3. The DNA of the CDR3 is TGTGCCAGCAGTTACTCAGGGGGCGGATACGAGCAGTACTTC. Its protein product is CASSYSGGGYEQYF.

This clone appeared once. J is TRBJ1-6 and V is TRBV7-8; 7 bases line up with TRBD1. CDR3 length: 13 amino acids. Losses at the gene ends were 5 bases for V and 12 bases for J; bases not matched to a gene: 7. Germline V lookup: CDR1 SGHVS, CDR2 FQNEAQ. Written as DNA, the CDR3 is TGTGCCAGCAGCGAGAGGACAGGTCTACCCCTCCACTTT. Its protein product is CASSERTGLPLHF.

The rearrangement uses TRBV13 and TRBJ1-3; 7 bases map to TRBD1. V was clipped by 5 bases and J by 0 bases; unmatched bases: 7. Germline V gives CDR1 PRHDT, CDR2 FYEKMQ (reference sequence). This CDR3 has 16 amino acids. The CDR3 DNA follows: TGTGCCAGCAGCCCAAGACAGGGTTACTCTGGAAACACCATATATTTT. Its protein product is CASSPRQGYSGNTIYF.

J is TRBJ2-1 and V is TRBV9; D is unclear. Germline V CDR1 and CDR2: SGDLS, YYNGEE. The length of the CDR3 is 17 residues. The V gene lost 0 bases and the J gene lost 7 bases, with 20 bases spanning the gap. CDR3 bases: TGTGCCAGCAGCGTAGTGTCCCTTGGGTCAAGCAGGAATGAGCAGTTCTTC. Protein sequence: CASSVVSLGSSRNEQFF.